These 21 T cell receptor beta chains were all obtained from the same sample, sequenced in a study of beta chain features in type 1 diabetes. Expressed TCRB transcripts got sequenced, as all isolated RNA was reverse transcribed. Repertoires were generated with immunoSEQ multiplex PCR, while TCRdb's copy carries only in-frame clones and drops some. The sample lists fewer than 350,000 clones, approximately 15% occurring once. The study's findings and limits: All four CD4+ subsets of Type 1 diabetes patients contained TCRB CDR3s that were moderately but significantly shorter.

The antigens these receptors bind are not known. Sample: naive CD4+ T cells from blood. All receptors derive from a man in his late teens or twenties with type 1 diabetes.

The genes are TRBV5-6 and TRBJ1-5, with 8 bases matching TRBD1. The CDR3 covers 19 residues. Losses at the gene ends were 1 base for V and 1 base for J; bases not matched to a gene: 13. Per the germline V gene, CDR1 is SGHDT and CDR2 is YYEEEE. The CDR3 DNA follows: TGTGCCAGCAGCTTGTACCCGCTGAACGGACAGGGCAGCAATCAGCCCCAGCATTTT. Amino acid sequence: CASSLYPLNGQGSNQPQHF.

The V gene is TRBV5-1, the J gene TRBJ2-7; 8 nucleotides agree with TRBD1. V was pared by 3 bases and J by 5 bases, with 13 bases of the junction left unmatched. Germline V gene data show CDR1 as SGHRS and CDR2 as YFSETQ. The CDR3 is made up of 16 amino acids. The DNA for the CDR3 is TGCGCCAGCAGCTCACGGGAGAGGACAGGGAGACACGAGCAGTACTTC. Protein sequence: CASSSRERTGRHEQYF. The full variable domain, in which reference TRBV5-1 and TRBJ2-7 provide the parts outside the CDR3, is KAGVTQTPRYLIKTRGQQVTLSCSPISGHRSVSWYQQTPGQGLQFLFEYFSETQRNKGNFPGRFSGRQFSNSRSEMNVSTLELGDSALYLCASSSRERTGRHEQYFGPGTRLTVT.

The chain uses TRBV15 and TRBJ2-7; unclear D gene. Per germline, CDR1 LNHNV and CDR2 YYDKDF (reference sequence). V lost 1 base and J 2 bases, leaving 15 bases between the germline ends. This CDR3 contains 16 residues. In DNA form, the CDR3 reads TGTGCCACCAGCAGAGTAACCGGCCGAGCGCCCTACGAGCAGTACTTC. Its translation: CATSRVTGRAPYEQYF.

The genes are TRBV15 and TRBJ1-1; D possibly corresponds to TRBD1 (5 bases). Germline V gene lookup returns CDR1 LNHNV and CDR2 YYDKDF (reference sequence). This CDR3 comprises 13 residues. The germline V and J ends were trimmed by 0 bases and 11 bases, with 13 bases remaining between them. In DNA, the CDR3 is TGTGCCACCAGCAGAGATCAGGGATTTAGGGCTTTCTTT. Translated, it gives CATSRDQGFRAFF.

This sequence joins TRBV21-1 and TRBJ2-7; TRBD2, as called in the table, went unchecked against the DNA. TRBV21-1 is a documented pseudogene. The CDR3 sequence is 15 residues long. The CDR3 region is CASSKRGGRGYEQYF. In DNA form, the CDR3 reads TGTGCCAGCAGCAAACGGGGCGGGAGGGGTTACGAGCAGTACTTC.

The table lists this clone with a few counts. The J gene is TRBJ1-5, the V gene TRBV7-6; D not certain. Germline V gives CDR1 SGHVS, CDR2 FNYEAQ. V lost 3 bases to trimming and J lost 0 bases, with 3 bases between them. The CDR3 sequence is 13 residues long. The CDR3 reads CASSFSSNQPQHF. DNA of the CDR3: TGTGCCAGCAGCTTCTCTAGCAATCAGCCCCAGCATTTT.

This clone has just a few counts. The V call is TRBV4-1, the J call TRBJ1-4; 8 bases align to TRBD1. J gave up 8 bases and V 1 base, and 6 bases lay outside the gene matches. The CDR3 loop spans 15 amino acids. Germline-derived CDR1 and CDR2 are MGHRA and YSYEKL. This CDR3 reads CASSQGTGRREKLFF. CDR3 coding DNA: TGCGCCAGCAGCCAAGGGACAGGGAGAAGAGAAAAACTGTTTTTT.

This rearrangement joins TRBV2 to TRBJ1-2, with D perhaps TRBD1 (5 bases). Germline loops: CDR1 SNHLY, CDR2 FYNNEI. The V end lost 4 bases, the J end lost 7 bases, and 13 bases lay between the germline ends. The CDR3 spans 13 residues. Here the CDR3 DNA reads TGTGCCAGCAGTGGGGGCACAAGCCGTGGCTACACCTTC. It specifies CASSGGTSRGYTF.

This clone has a handful of counts. The chain is built from TRBV6-5 and TRBJ2-2; D might be TRBD1 (6 bases). The CDR3 length is 14 residues. Between the trimmed V and J ends, which lost 0 bases and 7 bases, there was a span of 9 bases. Germline CDR1 and CDR2: MNHEY and SVGAGI. The CDR3 bases are TGTGCCAGCAGTTACTCTAAGGGGGTCGGGGAGCTGTTTTTT. It codes for CASSYSKGVGELFF.

V usage is TRBV27 and J usage is TRBJ2-7; 9 bases are shared with TRBD2. The CDR3 is made up of 15 amino acids. J was trimmed by 7 bases and V by 6 bases; bases with no gene match: 13. The germline V gene encodes CDR1 MNHEY and CDR2 SMNVEV (reference sequence). For the CDR3, the DNA is TGTGCCAGCAGCAAATACGCGGGGGGGCTCGGTGAGCAGTACTTC. Translated, it gives CASSKYAGGLGEQYF.

The chain joins TRBV30 to TRBJ2-1; perhaps TRBD2 as D (5 bases). The V gene lost 0 bases and the J gene lost 6 bases, with 12 bases spanning the gap. Per the germline V gene, CDR1 is GTSNPN and CDR2 is SVGIG (reference sequence). This CDR3 has 14 residues. The CDR3 coding sequence is TGTGCCTGGAGTGTAACGGACTCCCGCAATGAGCAGTTCTTC. Translation: CAWSVTDSRNEQFF.

The V gene is TRBV6-6, the J gene TRBJ1-1; maybe TRBD1 (6 bases). CDR1 and CDR2 from the germline V gene are MNHNY and SVGAGI (reference sequence). V was cut by 9 bases and J by 7 bases, with 12 bases left in between. This CDR3 spans 11 amino acids. The CDR3 loop reads CASQNRDEAFF. The CDR3 DNA sequence: TGTGCCAGTCAAAACAGGGATGAAGCTTTCTTT.

This clone was found a few times. The rearrangement joins TRBV28 to TRBJ2-7; TRBD2 agrees at 10 bases. Germline V gene data show CDR1 as MDHEN and CDR2 as SYDVKM. CDR3 length: 16 residues. V dropped 6 bases and J dropped 3; count of bases not matched to a gene: 11. CDR3: CASSGQGLASYYEQYF. DNA of the CDR3: TGTGCCAGCAGCGGCCAGGGACTAGCGTCCTACTACGAGCAGTACTTC.

In the case of this clone: In the same sample, other DNA sequences code for this CDR3. The chain has TRBV30 and TRBJ1-2; D remains unclear. V was cut by 3 bases and J by 3 bases, with 11 bases left in between. Germline loops: CDR1 GTSNPN, CDR2 SVGIG (reference sequence). This CDR3 has 13 residues. The CDR3 reads CAWSPGSYYGYTF. As DNA, the CDR3 is TGTGCCTGGAGCCCAGGATCCTACTATGGCTACACCTTC.

The chain carries TRBV7-2 and TRBJ2-3, with TRBD1 as a possible D gene (6 bases). With 3 bases removed from V and 2 bases from J, the gap between germline ends came to 12 bases. The CDR3 totals 15 residues. CDR1 and CDR2 from the germline V gene are SGHTA and FQGNSA. DNA for the CDR3: TGTGCCAGCAGCTTGTTGGGACAAGACACAGATACGCAGTATTTT. Encoded protein: CASSLLGQDTDTQYF.

V gene TRBV7-2 combines with J gene TRBJ2-7; tentative D call: TRBD1 (5 bases). Germline values: CDR1 SGHTA, CDR2 FQGNSA. This CDR3 spans 13 amino acids. V was clipped by 4 bases and J by 0 bases, with 7 bases between them. The CDR3 nucleotides are TGTGCCAGCAGCTCGACAGCCTCCTACGAGCAGTACTTC. Its translation is CASSSTASYEQYF.

The chain couples TRBV7-2 to TRBJ2-2; D is uncertain. Germline V CDR1 and CDR2: SGHTA, FQGNSA. The CDR3 length is 13 residues. V shed 3 bases and J shed 6 bases, with 8 bases lying between them. The CDR3: CASSFISPGELFF. For the CDR3, the DNA is TGTGCCAGCAGCTTTATATCCCCCGGGGAGCTGTTTTTT.

The rearrangement joins TRBV4-3 to TRBJ2-3; TRBD2 is a possible D gene (6 bases). This CDR3 is 16 amino acids long. CDR1 is LGHNA and CDR2 is YSLEER in the germline V gene. V lost 1 base to trimming and J lost 0 bases, with 11 bases between them. Here the CDR3 reads CASSQGVGGSTDTQYF. The CDR3, as DNA: TGCGCCAGCAGCCAAGGGGTCGGGGGTAGCACAGATACGCAGTATTTT.

V gene TRBV7-9 combines with J gene TRBJ2-7, with D uncertain. Looked up from germline, CDR1 is SEHNR and CDR2 is FQNEAQ (reference sequence). With 2 bases removed from V and 0 bases from J, the gap between germline ends came to 11 bases. The CDR3 has 15 amino acids. The CDR3 protein is CASSLSQVVSYEQYF. DNA for the CDR3: TGTGCCAGCAGCTTATCGCAGGTCGTCTCCTACGAGCAGTACTTC.

To note about this clone: Other nucleotide sequences from this sample produce the same CDR3. The CDR3 here is CASSLSGTYEQYF. The CDR3 nucleotides read TGTGCCAGCAGTTTATCGGGTACCTACGAGCAGTACTTC. The chain carries TRBV28 and TRBJ2-7; D is undetermined. V lost 1 base and J 2 bases, leaving 6 bases between the germline ends. Germline CDR1 reads MDHEN; CDR2 reads SYDVKM. The CDR3 consists of 13 residues.

In this sample, this clone turned up a few times. CDR3 DNA: TGTGCCAGCAGTGAACTAGAAGTCCCGAGTGAGCAGTTCTTC. Translating it yields CASSELEVPSEQFF. V usage is TRBV2 and J usage is TRBJ2-1; unclear D gene. Germline V lookup: CDR1 SNHLY, CDR2 FYNNEI. This CDR3 has 14 residues. The V end was cut by 2 bases, the J end by 9 bases, with 14 bases between. Filled out from reference TRBV2 and TRBJ2-1, the complete variable domain reads EPEVTQTPSHQVTQMGQEVILRCVPISNHLYFYWYRQILGQKVEFLVSFYNNEISEKSEIFDDQFSVERPDGSNFTLKIRSTKLEDSAMYFCASSELEVPSEQFFGPGTRLTVL.